The rows below give T cell receptor beta chains drawn from one sample of a study of radiotherapy plus CTLA-4 blockade in lung cancer. The assay was immunoSEQ multiplex PCR, and TCRdb's table has in-frame clones only and misses some. The table has 62,000 or so clones, 70% to 80% seen once. Sequences were derived from peripheral blood, sampled from a patient treated with radiotherapy plus ipilimumab. These receptors were obtained from a human donor with non-small cell lung cancer who had a complete response to radiotherapy plus ipilimumab. CDR3s include the opening cysteine and the closing phenylalanine or tryptophan. D genes are given only for firm matches. The listing skips clone size in some rows; elsewhere it reads once, few, many or a size class.

CSARVGYEQYF | TGCAGTGCTAGAGTCGGGTACGAGCAGTACTTC | TRBV20-1 | NA | 11 | NA | TRBJ2-7
CASSLVVPWGAKNIQYF | TGTGCCAGCAGCTTAGTGGTCCCCTGGGGGGCCAAAAACATTCAGTACTTC | TRBV7-9 | NA | 17 | few | TRBJ2-4
CASSYPTETGELFF | TGTGCCAGCAGTTACCCGACAGAGACCGGGGAGCTGTTTTTT | TRBV6-6 | NA | 14 | few | TRBJ2-2
CASRPPGLASVGELFF | TGTGCCAGCAGGCCCCCCGGACTAGCGTCCGTCGGGGAGCTGTTTTTT | TRBV11-2 | TRBD2 | 16 | NA | TRBJ2-2
CASSLDTGPSSGANVLTF | TGTGCCAGCAGCTTGGATACGGGGCCCAGCTCTGGGGCCAACGTCCTGACTTTC | TRBV5-8 | NA | 18 | few | TRBJ2-6
CAIWDGLYGYTF | TGTGCCATATGGGACGGATTGTATGGCTACACCTTC | TRBV19 | NA | 12 | NA | TRBJ1-2
CASSESWTEYGYTF | TGTGCCAGCAGTGAATCTTGGACAGAATATGGCTACACCTTC | TRBV25-1 | NA | 14 | NA | TRBJ1-2
CASSLVTSWGQETQYF | TGTGCCAGCAGCTTAGTTACTAGCTGGGGGCAAGAGACCCAGTACTTC | TRBV5-6 | NA | 16 | NA | TRBJ2-5
CASSSRTSGRYEDEQFF | TGTGCCAGCAGCTCGCGGACTAGCGGGAGGTACGAAGATGAGCAGTTCTTC | TRBV9 | TRBD2 | 17 | NA | TRBJ2-1
CASGHKSSYNEQFF | TGTGCCAGCGGGCACAAGAGCTCCTACAATGAGCAGTTCTTC | TRBV11-2 | NA | 14 | NA | TRBJ2-1
CASTTGGTYSNQPQHF | TGTGCCAGTACCACGGGGGGCACTTATAGCAATCAGCCCCAGCATTTT | TRBV19 | NA | 16 | NA | TRBJ1-5
CASSPSLGNYGYTF | TGTGCCAGCAGCCCCTCGTTGGGGAACTATGGCTACACCTTC | TRBV6-5 | NA | 14 | NA | TRBJ1-2